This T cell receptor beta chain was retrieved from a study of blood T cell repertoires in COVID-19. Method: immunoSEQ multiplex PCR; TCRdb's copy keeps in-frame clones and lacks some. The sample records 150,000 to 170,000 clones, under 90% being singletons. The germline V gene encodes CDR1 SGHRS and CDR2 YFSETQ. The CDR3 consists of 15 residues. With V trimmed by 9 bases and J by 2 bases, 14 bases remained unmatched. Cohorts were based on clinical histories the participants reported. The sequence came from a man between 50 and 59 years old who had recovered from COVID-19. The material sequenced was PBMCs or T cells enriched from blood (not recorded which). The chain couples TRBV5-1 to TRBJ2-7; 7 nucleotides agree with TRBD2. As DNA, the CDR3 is TGCGCCAACCCGACTGGGCGGGGGTCCCCCTACGAGCAGTACTTC. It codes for CANPTGRGSPYEQYF.